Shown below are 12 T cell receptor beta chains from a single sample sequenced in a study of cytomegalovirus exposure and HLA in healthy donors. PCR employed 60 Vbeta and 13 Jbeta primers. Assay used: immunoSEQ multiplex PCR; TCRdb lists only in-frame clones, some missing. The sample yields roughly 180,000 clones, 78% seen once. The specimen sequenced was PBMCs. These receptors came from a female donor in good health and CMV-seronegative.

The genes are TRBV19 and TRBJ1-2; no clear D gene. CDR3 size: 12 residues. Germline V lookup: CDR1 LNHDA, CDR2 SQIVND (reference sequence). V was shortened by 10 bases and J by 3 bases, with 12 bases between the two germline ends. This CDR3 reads CATLGEDYGYTF. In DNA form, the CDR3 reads TGTGCCACCCTAGGAGAGGACTATGGCTACACCTTC.

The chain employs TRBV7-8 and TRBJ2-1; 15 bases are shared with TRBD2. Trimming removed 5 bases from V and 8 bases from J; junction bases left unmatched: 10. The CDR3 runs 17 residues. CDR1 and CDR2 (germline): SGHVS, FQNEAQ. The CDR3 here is CASSVDRTSGRAHEQFF. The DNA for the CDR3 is TGTGCCAGCAGCGTCGACAGGACTAGCGGGAGGGCCCATGAGCAGTTCTTC.

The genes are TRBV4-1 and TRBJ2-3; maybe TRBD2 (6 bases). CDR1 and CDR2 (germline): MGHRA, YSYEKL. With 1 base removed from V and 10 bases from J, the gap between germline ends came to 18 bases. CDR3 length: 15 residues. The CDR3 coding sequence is TGCGCCAGCAGCCAAGTGATGGCGGGACTGGGGCCGCAGTATTTT. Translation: CASSQVMAGLGPQYF.

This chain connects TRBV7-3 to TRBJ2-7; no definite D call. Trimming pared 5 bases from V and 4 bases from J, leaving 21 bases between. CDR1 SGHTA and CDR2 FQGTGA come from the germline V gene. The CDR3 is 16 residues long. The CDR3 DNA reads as TGTGCCAGCAGCCCACCCTCAGGCCGATACCGTTACGAGCAGTACTTC. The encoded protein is CASSPPSGRYRYEQYF.

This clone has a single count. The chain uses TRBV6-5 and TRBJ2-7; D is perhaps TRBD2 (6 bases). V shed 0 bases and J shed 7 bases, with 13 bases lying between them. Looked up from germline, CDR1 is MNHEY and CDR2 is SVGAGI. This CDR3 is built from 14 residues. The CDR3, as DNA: TGTGCCAGCAGTTACTCGACGCGGGAACGTGAGCAGTACTTC. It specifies CASSYSTREREQYF.

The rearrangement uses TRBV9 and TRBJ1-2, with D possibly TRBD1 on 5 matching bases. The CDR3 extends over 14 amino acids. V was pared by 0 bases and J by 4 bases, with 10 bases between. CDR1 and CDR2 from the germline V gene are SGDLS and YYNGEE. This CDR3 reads CASSVANQGYGYTF. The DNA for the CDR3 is TGTGCCAGCAGCGTAGCAAATCAGGGCTATGGCTACACCTTC.

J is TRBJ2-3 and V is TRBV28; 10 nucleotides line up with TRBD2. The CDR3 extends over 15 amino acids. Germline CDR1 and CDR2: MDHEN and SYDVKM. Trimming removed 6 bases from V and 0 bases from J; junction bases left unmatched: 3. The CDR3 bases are TGTGCCAGCAGCAAGACTAGCGGGAGCACAGATACGCAGTATTTT. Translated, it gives CASSKTSGSTDTQYF.

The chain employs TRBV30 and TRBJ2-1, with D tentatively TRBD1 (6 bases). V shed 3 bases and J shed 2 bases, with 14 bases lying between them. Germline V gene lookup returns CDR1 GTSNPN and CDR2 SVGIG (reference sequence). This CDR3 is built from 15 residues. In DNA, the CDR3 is TGTGCCTGGAGCGAGGCAGGGGCCCCCTACAATGAGCAGTTCTTC. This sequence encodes CAWSEAGAPYNEQFF.

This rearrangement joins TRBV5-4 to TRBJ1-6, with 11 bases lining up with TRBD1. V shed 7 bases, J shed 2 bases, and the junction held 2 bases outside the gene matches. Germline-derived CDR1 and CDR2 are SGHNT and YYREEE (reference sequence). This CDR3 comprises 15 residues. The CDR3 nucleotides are TGTGCCAGCTGGGACAGGGGGGCCTATAATTCACCCCTCCACTTT. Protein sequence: CASWDRGAYNSPLHF. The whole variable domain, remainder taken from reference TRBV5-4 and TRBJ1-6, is ETGVTQSPTHLIKTRGQQVTLRCSSQSGHNTVSWYQQALGQGPQFIFQYYREEENGRGNFPPRFSGLQFPNYSSELNVNALELDDSALYLCASWDRGAYNSPLHFGNGTRLTVT.

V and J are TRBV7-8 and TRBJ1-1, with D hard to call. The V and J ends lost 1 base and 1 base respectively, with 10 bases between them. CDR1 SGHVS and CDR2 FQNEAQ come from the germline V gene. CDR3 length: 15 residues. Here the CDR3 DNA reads TGTGCCAGCAGCTTAGGAGGTATTAGGAACACTGAAGCTTTCTTT. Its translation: CASSLGGIRNTEAFF. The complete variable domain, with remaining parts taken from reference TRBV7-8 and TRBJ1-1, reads GAGVSQSPRYKVAKRGQDVALRCDPISGHVSLFWYQQALGQGPEFLTYFQNEAQLDKSGLPSDRFFAERPEGSVSTLKIQRTQQEDSAVYLCASSLGGIRNTEAFFGQGTRLTVV.

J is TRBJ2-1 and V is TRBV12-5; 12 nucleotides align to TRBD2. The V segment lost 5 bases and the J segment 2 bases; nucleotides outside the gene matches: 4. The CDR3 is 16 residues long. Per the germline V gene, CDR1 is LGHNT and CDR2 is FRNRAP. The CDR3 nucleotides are TGTGCTAGTGGTCTACTAGCGGGAGGCACCTACAATGAGCAGTTCTTC. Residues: CASGLLAGGTYNEQFF.

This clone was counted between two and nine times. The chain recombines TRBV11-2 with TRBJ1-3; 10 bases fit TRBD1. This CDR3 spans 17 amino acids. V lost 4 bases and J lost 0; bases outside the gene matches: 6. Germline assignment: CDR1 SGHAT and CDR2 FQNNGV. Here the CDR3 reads CASSSRRTGGSGNTIYF. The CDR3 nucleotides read TGTGCCAGCAGCTCTCGACGGACAGGGGGCTCTGGAAACACCATATATTTT.